Described below is a single T cell receptor (beta chain) sequence and its context. The data were taken from a study of blood T cell repertoires in COVID-19. Per the germline V gene, CDR1 is SQVTM and CDR2 is ANQGSEA. The germline V and J ends were trimmed by 3 bases and 6 bases, with 14 bases remaining between them. The CDR3 has 13 residues. The method was immunoSEQ multiplex PCR; TCRdb's version includes in-frame clones alone and lacks a portion of them. There are roughly 230,000 clones in the sample; approximately 81% occur only once, and under 8% lies in the top ten. The sequenced sample consisted of PBMCs or T cells enriched from blood (not recorded which). The V gene is TRBV29-1, the J gene TRBJ1-2; possibly TRBD1 for D (5 bases). This clonotype originated in a woman between 45 and 65 years old who had been exposed to COVID-19. The CDR3: CSVDAGNLNGYTF. The CDR3 DNA is TGCAGCGTTGATGCAGGGAATCTTAATGGCTACACCTTC.